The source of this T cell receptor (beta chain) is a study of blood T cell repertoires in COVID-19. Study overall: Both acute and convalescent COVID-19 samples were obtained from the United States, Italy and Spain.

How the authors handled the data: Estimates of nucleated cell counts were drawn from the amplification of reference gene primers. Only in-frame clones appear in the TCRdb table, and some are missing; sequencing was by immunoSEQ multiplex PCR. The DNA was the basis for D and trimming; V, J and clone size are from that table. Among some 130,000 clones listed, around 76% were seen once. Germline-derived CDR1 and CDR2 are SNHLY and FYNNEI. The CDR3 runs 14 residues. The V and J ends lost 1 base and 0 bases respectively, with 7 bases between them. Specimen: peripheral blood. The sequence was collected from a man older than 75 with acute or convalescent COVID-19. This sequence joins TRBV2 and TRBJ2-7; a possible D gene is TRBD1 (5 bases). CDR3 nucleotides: TGTGCCAGCAGTGAAGAACAGGACTCCTACGAGCAGTACTTC. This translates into CASSEEQDSYEQYF.